This TCR beta chain was sequenced during a study of cytomegalovirus exposure and HLA in healthy donors. Turning to the study itself: The 120 or so validation repertoires matched the 666 first-cohort repertoires in platform, a later analysis reported. Study observations and caveats: The study found most TCR sequences rare, yet found some public TCRs in many donors. It was reported that the classifier diagnosed cytomegalovirus status with high specificity and sensitivity in both the original and validation cohorts.

This clone occurred once. Its target is not known. Clones were sequenced by immunoSEQ multiplex PCR, and TCRdb holds only the in-frame ones, with some missing. This repertoire shows 300,000 to 400,000 clones, roughly 86% found once; its top ten account for more than 0.95%. While the first cohort had hundreds of subjects, the donors belonged to the separate validation cohort of about 110 subjects. The CDR3 loop spans 15 amino acids. The germline CDR1 and CDR2 sequences are SGDLS and YYNGEE. V was pared by 3 bases and J by 0 bases, with 11 bases between. The receptor comes from a man in his thirties or forties in good health and CMV-seronegative. Sequencing input: PBMCs. The rearrangement joins TRBV9 to TRBJ2-3; a possible D gene is TRBD1 (6 bases). The CDR3 coding sequence is TGTGCCAGCAGCGCCGACAGGATCAGCACAGATACGCAGTATTTT. Protein sequence: CASSADRISTDTQYF. Variable domain in full (rest from reference TRBV9 and TRBJ2-3): DSGVTQTPKHLITATGQRVTLRCSPRSGDLSVYWYQQSLDQGLQFLIQYYNGEERAKGNILERFSAQQFPDLHSELNLSSLELGDSALYFCASSADRISTDTQYFGPGTRLTVL.